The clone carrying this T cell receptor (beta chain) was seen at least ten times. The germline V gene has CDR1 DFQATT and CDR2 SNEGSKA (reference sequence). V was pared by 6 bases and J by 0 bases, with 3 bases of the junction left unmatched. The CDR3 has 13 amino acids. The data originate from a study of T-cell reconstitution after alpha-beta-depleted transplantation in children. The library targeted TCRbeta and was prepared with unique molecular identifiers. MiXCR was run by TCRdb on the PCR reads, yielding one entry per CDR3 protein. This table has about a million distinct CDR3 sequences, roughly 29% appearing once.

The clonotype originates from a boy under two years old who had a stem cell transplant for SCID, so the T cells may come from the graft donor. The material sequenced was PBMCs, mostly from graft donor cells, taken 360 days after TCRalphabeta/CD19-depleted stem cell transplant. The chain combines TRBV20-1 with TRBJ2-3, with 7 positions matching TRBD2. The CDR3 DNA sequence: TGCAGTGCCGGACTAGGAAGCACAGATACGCAGTATTTT. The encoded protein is CSAGLGSTDTQYF.